The following is a T cell receptor (beta chain) sequence with its context. Its antigen is undetermined. The data derive from a study of vaccination effects on CD4 cells after COVID-19. CDR1 MNHEY and CDR2 SMNVEV come from the germline V gene (reference sequence). V lost 5 bases to trimming and J lost 1 base, with 20 bases between them. This CDR3 has 17 residues. General study points: Vaccine- and infection-induced clones showed marked clonal contraction late following vaccination.

Profiled with immunoSEQ multiplex PCR; TCRdb holds only in-frame clones, not every one. Of over 45,000 clones in the sample, over 60% were seen once. Following culture for about ten days, CD4+ T cells were isolated. The sequenced sample was CD4+ T cells from PBMCs cultured without peptide, obtained before COVID-19 vaccination. The sequence came from a human donor who received a COVID-19 vaccine. The rearrangement joins TRBV27 to TRBJ1-2; D is possibly TRBD1 (5 bases). The CDR3 DNA reads TGTGCCAGCAGTCCGCAGACAGTAGGGTCTGGTAACTATGGCTACACCTTC. Translated, it gives CASSPQTVGSGNYGYTF.